Sequencing of this T cell receptor beta chain was carried out in a study of identical twins. TCRdb re-called the 5' RACE reads through MiXCR, storing one row per CDR3 protein. The sample yields hundreds of thousands of distinct CDR3 sequences, about 12% seen once. Germline CDR1 is SNHLY and CDR2 is FYNNEI. Trimming stripped 6 bases from V and 6 bases from J, with 12 bases between. The CDR3 totals 13 residues. These data are also associated with another study on yellow fever vaccine responses in identical twins.

The receptor was isolated from a woman between 18 and 30 years old in good health. V gene TRBV2 combines with J gene TRBJ2-1, with D maybe TRBD2 (6 bases). The sequencing input was PBMCs. The chain's CDR3 is CASSAGPVNEQFF. DNA for the CDR3: TGTGCCAGCAGCGCGGGACCCGTCAATGAGCAGTTCTTC.